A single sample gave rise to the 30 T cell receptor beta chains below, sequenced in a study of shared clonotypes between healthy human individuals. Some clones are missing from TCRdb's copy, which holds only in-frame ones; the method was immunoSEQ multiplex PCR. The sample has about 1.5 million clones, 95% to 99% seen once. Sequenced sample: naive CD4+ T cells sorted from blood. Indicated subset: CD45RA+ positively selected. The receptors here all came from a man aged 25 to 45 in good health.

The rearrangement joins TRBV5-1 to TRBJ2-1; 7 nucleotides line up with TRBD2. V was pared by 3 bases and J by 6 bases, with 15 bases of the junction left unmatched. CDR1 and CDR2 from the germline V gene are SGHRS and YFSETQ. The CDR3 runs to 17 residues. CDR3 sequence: CASSSLKRGDLGNEQFF. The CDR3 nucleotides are TGCGCCAGCAGCTCCCTTAAACGGGGGGACTTAGGCAATGAGCAGTTCTTC.

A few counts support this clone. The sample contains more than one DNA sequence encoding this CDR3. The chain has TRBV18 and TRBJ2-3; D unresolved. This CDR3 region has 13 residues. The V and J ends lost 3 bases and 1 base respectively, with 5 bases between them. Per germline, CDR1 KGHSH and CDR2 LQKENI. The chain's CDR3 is CASSPGGTDTQYF. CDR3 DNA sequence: TGTGCCAGCTCACCGGGCGGCACAGATACGCAGTATTTT.

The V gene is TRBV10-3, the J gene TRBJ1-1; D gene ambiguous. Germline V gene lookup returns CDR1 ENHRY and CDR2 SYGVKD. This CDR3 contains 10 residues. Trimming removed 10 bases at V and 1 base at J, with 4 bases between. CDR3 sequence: CATKNTEAFF. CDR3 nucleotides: TGTGCCACCAAGAACACTGAAGCTTTCTTT.

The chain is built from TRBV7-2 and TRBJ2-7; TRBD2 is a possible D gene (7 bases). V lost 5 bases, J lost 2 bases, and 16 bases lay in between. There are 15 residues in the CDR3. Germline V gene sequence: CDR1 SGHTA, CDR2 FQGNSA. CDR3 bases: TGTGCCAGCAGCGCTAGCGGACAGAAAACCTACGAGCAGTACTTC. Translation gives CASSASGQKTYEQYF.

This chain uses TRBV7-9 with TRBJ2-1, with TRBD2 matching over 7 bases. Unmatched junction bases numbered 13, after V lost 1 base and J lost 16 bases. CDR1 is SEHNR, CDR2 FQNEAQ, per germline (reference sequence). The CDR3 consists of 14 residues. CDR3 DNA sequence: TGTGCCAGCAGCTTAGGTTGGGCTAGCGGAGAGGCTTTCTTC. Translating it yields CASSLGWASGEAFF.

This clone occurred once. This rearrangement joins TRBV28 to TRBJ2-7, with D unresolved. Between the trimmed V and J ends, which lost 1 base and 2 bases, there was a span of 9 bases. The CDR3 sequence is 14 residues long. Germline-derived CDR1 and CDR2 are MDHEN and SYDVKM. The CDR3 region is CASSLSHRPYEQYF. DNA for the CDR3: TGTGCCAGCAGTTTATCCCATCGCCCCTACGAGCAGTACTTC.

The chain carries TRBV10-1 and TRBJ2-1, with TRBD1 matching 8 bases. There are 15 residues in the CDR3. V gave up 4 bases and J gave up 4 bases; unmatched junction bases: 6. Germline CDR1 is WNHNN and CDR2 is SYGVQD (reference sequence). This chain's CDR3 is CASSGPGQAYNEQFF. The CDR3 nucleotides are TGCGCCAGCAGTGGTCCGGGACAGGCGTACAATGAGCAGTTCTTC.

CDR3 in amino acids: CASSPGNRTLQTNYGYTF. The CDR3 coding sequence is TGTGCCAGCAGCCCAGGAAATAGGACCCTCCAAACTAACTATGGCTACACCTTC. The chain has TRBV7-9 and TRBJ1-2; D is ambiguous. Trimming left V 5 bases short and J 0 bases short, with 22 bases between. The CDR3 contains 18 residues. From germline, CDR1 is SEHNR and CDR2 FQNEAQ (reference sequence).

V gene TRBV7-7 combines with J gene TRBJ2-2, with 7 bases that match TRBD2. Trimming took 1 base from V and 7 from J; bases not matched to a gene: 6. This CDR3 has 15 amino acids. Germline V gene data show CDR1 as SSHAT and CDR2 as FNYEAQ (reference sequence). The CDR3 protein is CASSLEAGVFGELFF. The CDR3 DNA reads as TGTGCCAGCAGCTTAGAGGCGGGAGTCTTCGGGGAGCTGTTTTTT. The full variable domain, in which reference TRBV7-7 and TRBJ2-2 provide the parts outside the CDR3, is GAGVSQSPRYKVTKRGQDVTLRCDPISSHATLYWYQQALGQGPEFLTYFNYEAQPDKSGLPSDRFSAERPEGSISTLTIQRTEQRDSAMYRCASSLEAGVFGELFFGEGSRLTVL.

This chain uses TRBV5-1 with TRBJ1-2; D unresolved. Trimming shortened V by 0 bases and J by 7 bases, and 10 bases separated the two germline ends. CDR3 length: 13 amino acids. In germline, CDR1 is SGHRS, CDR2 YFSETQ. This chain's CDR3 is CASSLGGAGGYTF. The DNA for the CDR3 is TGCGCCAGCAGCTTGGGTGGAGCGGGTGGCTACACCTTC. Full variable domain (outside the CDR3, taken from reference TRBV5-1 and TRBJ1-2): KAGVTQTPRYLIKTRGQQVTLSCSPISGHRSVSWYQQTPGQGLQFLFEYFSETQRNKGNFPGRFSGRQFSNSRSEMNVSTLELGDSALYLCASSLGGAGGYTFGSGTRLTVV.

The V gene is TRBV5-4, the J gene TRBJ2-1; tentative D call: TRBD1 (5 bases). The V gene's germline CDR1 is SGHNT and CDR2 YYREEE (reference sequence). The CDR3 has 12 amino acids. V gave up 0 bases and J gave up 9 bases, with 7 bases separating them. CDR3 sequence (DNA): TGTGCCAGCAGCTTGGTGGGGCGTGAGCAGTTCTTC. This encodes CASSLVGREQFF.

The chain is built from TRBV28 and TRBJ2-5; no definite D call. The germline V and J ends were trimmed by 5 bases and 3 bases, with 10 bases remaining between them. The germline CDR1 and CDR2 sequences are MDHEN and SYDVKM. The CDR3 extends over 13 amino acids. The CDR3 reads CASSPGREETQYF. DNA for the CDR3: TGTGCCAGCAGTCCCGGACGGGAAGAGACCCAGTACTTC.

The CDR3 is CASSLVGSGGNIQYF. CDR3 in DNA: TGTGCCAGCAGCTTAGTGGGATCGGGAGGAAACATTCAGTACTTC. The V and J genes are TRBV7-9 and TRBJ2-4, with 7 bases fitting TRBD2. The CDR3 consists of 15 residues. V lost 1 base, J lost 6 bases, and 6 bases stayed unmatched. Germline V lookup: CDR1 SEHNR, CDR2 FQNEAQ (reference sequence). Full variable domain (remainder filled in from reference TRBV7-9 and TRBJ2-4): DTGVSQNPRHKITKRGQNVTFRCDPISEHNRLYWYRQTLGQGPEFLTYFQNEAQLEKSRLLSDRFSAERPKGSFSTLEIQRTEQGDSAMYLCASSLVGSGGNIQYFGAGTRLSVL.

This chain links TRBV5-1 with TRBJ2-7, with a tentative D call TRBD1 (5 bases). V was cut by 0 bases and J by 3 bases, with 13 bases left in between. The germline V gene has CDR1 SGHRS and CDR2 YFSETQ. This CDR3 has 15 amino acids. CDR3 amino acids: CASSLGPRENYEQYF. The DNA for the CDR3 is TGCGCCAGCAGCTTGGGGCCCAGGGAAAACTACGAGCAGTACTTC.

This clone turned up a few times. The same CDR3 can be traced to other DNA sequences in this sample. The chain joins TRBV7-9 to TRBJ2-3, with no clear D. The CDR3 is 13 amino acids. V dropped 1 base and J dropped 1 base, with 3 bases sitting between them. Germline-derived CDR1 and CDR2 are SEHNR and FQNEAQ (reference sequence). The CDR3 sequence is CASSLVGTDTQYF. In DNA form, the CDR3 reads TGTGCCAGCAGCTTAGTCGGCACAGATACGCAGTATTTT.

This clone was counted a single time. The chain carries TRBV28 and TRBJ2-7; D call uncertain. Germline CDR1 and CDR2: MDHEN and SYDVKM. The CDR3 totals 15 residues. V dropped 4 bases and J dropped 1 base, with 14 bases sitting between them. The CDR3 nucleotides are TGTGCCAGCAGTTCCCCCACCAGGCGATCCTACGAGCAGTACTTC. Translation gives CASSSPTRRSYEQYF.

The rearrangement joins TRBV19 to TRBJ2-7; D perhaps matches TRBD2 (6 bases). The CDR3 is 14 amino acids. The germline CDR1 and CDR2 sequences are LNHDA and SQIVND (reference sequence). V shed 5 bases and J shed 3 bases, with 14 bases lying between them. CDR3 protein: CASSRSGRDYEQYF. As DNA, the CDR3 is TGTGCCAGTAGTCGTTCCGGGAGAGACTACGAGCAGTACTTC.

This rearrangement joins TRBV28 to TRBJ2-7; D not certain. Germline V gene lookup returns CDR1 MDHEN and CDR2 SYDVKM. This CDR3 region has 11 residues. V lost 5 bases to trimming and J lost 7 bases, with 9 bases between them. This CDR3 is CASSPRSEQYF. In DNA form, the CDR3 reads TGTGCCAGCAGTCCACGAAGTGAGCAGTACTTC.

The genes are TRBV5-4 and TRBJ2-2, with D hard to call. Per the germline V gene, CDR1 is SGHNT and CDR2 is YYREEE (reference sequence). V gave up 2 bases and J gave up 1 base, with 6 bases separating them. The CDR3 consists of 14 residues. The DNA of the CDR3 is TGTGCCAGCAGCTTATTACAGAACACCGGGGAGCTGTTTTTT. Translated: CASSLLQNTGELFF.

CDR3: CASSAEGALNEKLFF. Written as DNA, the CDR3 is TGTGCCAGCAGCGCCGAGGGGGCCCTTAATGAAAAACTGTTTTTT. The chain carries TRBV9 and TRBJ1-4, with 7 positions matching TRBD1. The CDR3 spans 15 residues. Germline trimming cut 3 bases from V and 4 bases from J; bases unmatched to any gene: 6. Germline V gene lookup returns CDR1 SGDLS and CDR2 YYNGEE.

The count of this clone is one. CDR3 in amino acids: CATKDRGPQETQYF. The DNA for the CDR3 is TGTGCCACCAAGGACAGGGGGCCTCAAGAGACCCAGTACTTC. The chain employs TRBV19 and TRBJ2-5, with 11 nucleotides matching TRBD1. Germline V CDR1 and CDR2: LNHDA, SQIVND (reference sequence). The CDR3 sequence is 14 residues long. The V gene end was trimmed by 10 bases and the J gene end by 2 bases; junction bases not matched to a gene: 6. Full variable domain (remainder filled in from reference TRBV19 and TRBJ2-5): DGGITQSPKYLFRKEGQNVTLSCEQNLNHDAMYWYRQDPGQGLRLIYYSQIVNDFQKGDIAEGYSVSREKKESFPLTVTSAQKNPTAFYLCATKDRGPQETQYFGPGTRLLVL.

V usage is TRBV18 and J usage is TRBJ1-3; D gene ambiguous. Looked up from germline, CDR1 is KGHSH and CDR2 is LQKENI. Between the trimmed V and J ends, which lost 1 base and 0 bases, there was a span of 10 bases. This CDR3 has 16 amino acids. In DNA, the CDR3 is TGTGCCAGCTCACCACTAGCCAAGAGCTCTGGAAACACCATATATTTT. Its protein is CASSPLAKSSGNTIYF.

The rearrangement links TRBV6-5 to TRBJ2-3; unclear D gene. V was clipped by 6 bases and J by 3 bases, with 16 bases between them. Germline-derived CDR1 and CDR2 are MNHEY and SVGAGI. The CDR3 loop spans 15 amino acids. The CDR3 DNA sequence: TGTGCCAGCAGATACGACGTGGGATTTACAGATACGCAGTATTTT. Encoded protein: CASRYDVGFTDTQYF.

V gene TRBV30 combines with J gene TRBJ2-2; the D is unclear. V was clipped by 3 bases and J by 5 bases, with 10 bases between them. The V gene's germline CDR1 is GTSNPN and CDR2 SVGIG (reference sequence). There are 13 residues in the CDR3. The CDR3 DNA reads TGTGCCTGGAGCCTCTCGCGGACCGGGGAGCTGTTTTTT. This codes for CAWSLSRTGELFF.

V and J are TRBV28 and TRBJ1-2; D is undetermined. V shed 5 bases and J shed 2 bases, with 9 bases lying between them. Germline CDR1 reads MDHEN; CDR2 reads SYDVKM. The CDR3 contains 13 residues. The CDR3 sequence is CASSPIGNYGYTF. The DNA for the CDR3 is TGTGCCAGCAGTCCAATAGGGAACTATGGCTACACCTTC.

The CDR3 sequence: CASSRSGGRGEKLFF. CDR3 bases: TGCGCCAGCAGCCGGAGTGGGGGGCGCGGGGAAAAACTGTTTTTT. The chain uses TRBV4-1 and TRBJ1-4; D is possibly TRBD1 (6 bases). V lost 4 bases, J lost 8 bases, and 17 bases lay in between. The CDR3 spans 15 residues. Germline CDR1 reads MGHRA; CDR2 reads YSYEKL.

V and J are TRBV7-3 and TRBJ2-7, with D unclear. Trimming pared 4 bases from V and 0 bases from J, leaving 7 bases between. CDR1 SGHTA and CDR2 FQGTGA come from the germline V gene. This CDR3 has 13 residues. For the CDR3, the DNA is TGTGCCAGCAGCTACCTATCCTCCTACGAGCAGTACTTC. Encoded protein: CASSYLSSYEQYF. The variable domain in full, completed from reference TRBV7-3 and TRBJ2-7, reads GAGVSQTPSNKVTEKGKYVELRCDPISGHTALYWYRQSLGQGPEFLIYFQGTGAADDSGLPNDRFFAVRPEGSVSTLKIQRTERGDSAVYLCASSYLSSYEQYFGPGTRLTVT.

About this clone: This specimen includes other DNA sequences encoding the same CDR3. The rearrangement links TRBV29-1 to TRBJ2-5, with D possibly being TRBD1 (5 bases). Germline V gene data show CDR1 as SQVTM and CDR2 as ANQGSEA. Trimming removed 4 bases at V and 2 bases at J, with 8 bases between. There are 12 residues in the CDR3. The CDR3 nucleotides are TGCAGCGTTGGCCAGGGTCAAGAGACCCAGTACTTC. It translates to CSVGQGQETQYF.

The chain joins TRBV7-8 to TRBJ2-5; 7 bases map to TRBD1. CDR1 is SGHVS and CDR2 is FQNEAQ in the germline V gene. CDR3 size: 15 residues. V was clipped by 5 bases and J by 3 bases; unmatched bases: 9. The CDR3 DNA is TGTGCCAGCAGCCTTACCGACAGGGCCAAAGAGACCCAGTACTTC. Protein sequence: CASSLTDRAKETQYF.

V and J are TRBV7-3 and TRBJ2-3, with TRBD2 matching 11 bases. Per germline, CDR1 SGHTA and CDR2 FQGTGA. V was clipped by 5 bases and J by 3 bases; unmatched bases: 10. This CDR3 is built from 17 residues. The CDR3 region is CASSPRTSGQGTDTQYF. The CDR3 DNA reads TGTGCCAGCAGCCCCAGGACTAGCGGGCAGGGGACAGATACGCAGTATTTT.